This TCR beta chain came from a study of shared clonotypes between healthy human individuals. Overall study: Each donor had three CD4 naive, three CD4 memory, two CD8 naive and one CD8 memory plate. Study outcomes and limitations: A few donors had roughly 5% of their naive CD4 clonotypes in common.

Partitioning of CD4+ cells yielded a CD45RA+ naive subset and a CD45RA-negative memory subset. Clones were sequenced by immunoSEQ multiplex PCR, and TCRdb holds only the in-frame ones, with some missing. The sample has about 2.4 million clones, just over 90% seen once. V was pared by 5 bases and J by 7 bases, with 10 bases of the junction left unmatched. This CDR3 contains 15 residues. CDR1 is SEHNR and CDR2 is FQNEAQ in the germline V gene (reference sequence). As to this clone: Its antigen remains unidentified.

The TCR originated in a young man in good health. This chain joins TRBV7-9 and TRBJ2-7; 11 positions match TRBD1. Sequencing input: naive CD4+ T cells sorted from blood. Subset reported: CD45RA+ positively selected. CDR3 sequence: CASSVKGTGGVEQYF. The CDR3 DNA reads TGTGCCAGCAGCGTGAAGGGGACAGGGGGTGTTGAGCAGTACTTC.